The 14 T cell receptor beta chains reported below all come from one sample, sequenced in a study of blood T cell repertoires in COVID-19. The assay was immunoSEQ multiplex PCR, and TCRdb's table has in-frame clones only and misses some. Of around 320,000 clones in the sample, about nine tenths were seen once. Sequencing was done on a sample of PBMCs or T cells enriched from blood (not recorded which). The receptors derive from a woman aged 45 to 65 who had been exposed to COVID-19.

The table lists this clone with a few counts. The chain's CDR3 is CASSLEGGTNQPQHF. As DNA, the CDR3 is TGTGCCAGCAGCTTAGAAGGGGGTACCAATCAGCCCCAGCATTTT. This sequence joins TRBV7-2 and TRBJ1-5, with D possibly matching TRBD1 (6 bases). The CDR3 loop spans 15 amino acids. V lost 1 base and J lost 3, with 10 bases in between. Germline V gene sequence: CDR1 SGHTA, CDR2 FQGNSA. Together with reference TRBV7-2 and TRBJ1-5, the CDR3 gives the full variable domain: GAGVSQSPSNKVTEKGKDVELRCDPISGHTALYWYRQSLGQGLEFLIYFQGNSAPDKSGLPSDRFSAERTGGSVSTLTIQRTQQEDSAVYLCASSLEGGTNQPQHFGDGTRLSIL.

As to this clone: The sample has other DNA sequences that encode this CDR3 too. The rearrangement links TRBV28 to TRBJ2-7; 8 bases fit TRBD1. The CDR3 extends over 15 amino acids. Trimming cost V 1 base and J 5 bases; bases outside gene matches: 7. CDR1 is MDHEN, CDR2 SYDVKM, per germline. The CDR3 region has the DNA TGTGCCAGCAGTTTATCAGTCCAGGGGGCCCACGAGCAGTACTTC. Its translation: CASSLSVQGAHEQYF.

The V and J genes are TRBV28 and TRBJ1-2, with 10 bases matching TRBD1. The V gene end was trimmed by 5 bases and the J gene end by 5 bases; junction bases not matched to a gene: 11. The CDR3 consists of 16 residues. Per germline, CDR1 MDHEN and CDR2 SYDVKM. The CDR3 sequence: CASSLRTGGYIYGYTF. The CDR3 nucleotides read TGTGCCAGCAGTCTGAGGACAGGGGGTTATATTTATGGCTACACCTTC.

This clone has only one observation. V gene TRBV5-8 combines with J gene TRBJ1-5; no clear D. Germline CDR1 and CDR2: SGHTS and YDEGEE. This CDR3 comprises 14 residues. Deletions cut 4 bases from V and 3 bases from J, with 11 bases between. For the CDR3, the DNA is TGTGCCAGCAGCCACGCAGGCGTCAATCAGCCCCAGCATTTT. Its protein is CASSHAGVNQPQHF.

The V and J genes are TRBV19 and TRBJ1-4; a weak D match, TRBD1 (6 bases). Germline CDR1 is LNHDA and CDR2 is SQIVND (reference sequence). V lost 2 bases to trimming and J lost 7 bases, with 17 bases between them. The length of the CDR3 is 16 residues. In DNA form, the CDR3 reads TGTGCCAGTAGTATACGGAACCAGGGGCCCGGTGAAAAACTGTTTTTT. It codes for CASSIRNQGPGEKLFF.

This sequence joins TRBV5-1 and TRBJ2-1; 9 bases are shared with TRBD1. The CDR3 is made up of 17 amino acids. Germline V gives CDR1 SGHRS, CDR2 YFSETQ. Trimming cost V 4 bases and J 8 bases; bases outside gene matches: 16. The CDR3, as DNA: TGCGCCAGCAGCGGAGGGCCATGGGACAGGGTTTTTGATGAGCAGTTCTTC. Its translation: CASSGGPWDRVFDEQFF. Filled out from reference TRBV5-1 and TRBJ2-1, the complete variable domain reads KAGVTQTPRYLIKTRGQQVTLSCSPISGHRSVSWYQQTPGQGLQFLFEYFSETQRNKGNFPGRFSGRQFSNSRSEMNVSTLELGDSALYLCASSGGPWDRVFDEQFFGPGTRLTVL.

The genes are TRBV28 and TRBJ2-4; D is possibly TRBD1 (5 bases). V shed 6 bases and J shed 0 bases, with 9 bases lying between them. The germline V gene has CDR1 MDHEN and CDR2 SYDVKM. The CDR3 is 14 residues long. This chain's CDR3 is CASSPGLAKNIQYF. CDR3 coding DNA: TGTGCCAGCAGCCCAGGGTTAGCCAAAAACATTCAGTACTTC.

The J gene is TRBJ1-2, the V gene TRBV2; D might be TRBD1 (6 bases). Trimming took 6 bases from V and 4 from J, leaving 15 bases between them. This CDR3 has 14 amino acids. Germline V gene data show CDR1 as SNHLY and CDR2 as FYNNEI. CDR3 DNA: TGTGCCAGCAGCATAACGGGGGGGGCCTATGGCTACACCTTC. Translated, it gives CASSITGGAYGYTF.

V is TRBV3-1 (or the pseudogene TRBV3-2) and J is TRBJ1-6; no reliable D call. The CDR3 contains 12 residues. V was shortened by 1 base and J by 11 bases, with 6 bases between the two germline ends. Germline values: CDR1 LGHDT, CDR2 YNNKEL (reference sequence). CDR3 DNA sequence: TGTGCCAGCAGCCAAGGGCTGGCACCCCTCCACTTT. Translating gives CASSQGLAPLHF.

The chain recombines TRBV5-1 with TRBJ1-1; D may be TRBD1 (5 bases). The CDR3 is 16 amino acids. Germline-derived CDR1 and CDR2 are SGHRS and YFSETQ. V lost 0 bases and J lost 0, with 12 bases in between. The CDR3 DNA follows: TGCGCCAGCAGCTTGGCCGGGGGGACGGTGAACACTGAAGCTTTCTTT. Translating it yields CASSLAGGTVNTEAFF.

This chain links TRBV27 with TRBJ2-2; D gene ambiguous. This CDR3 region has 14 residues. V gave up 6 bases and J gave up 4 bases, with 12 bases separating them. Germline CDR1 and CDR2: MNHEY and SMNVEV (reference sequence). This chain's CDR3 is CASRPIEATGELFF. Written as DNA, the CDR3 is TGTGCCAGCAGGCCGATCGAGGCCACCGGGGAGCTGTTTTTT.

This clone was detected only once. The chain links TRBV27 to TRBJ2-5, with a weak D call TRBD1 (6 bases). V was trimmed by 4 bases and J by 2 bases, leaving 8 bases between them. The germline V gene has CDR1 MNHEY and CDR2 SMNVEV (reference sequence). The CDR3 consists of 13 residues. CDR3 region: CASSWDKQETQYF. The CDR3 coding sequence is TGTGCCAGCAGTTGGGACAAGCAAGAGACCCAGTACTTC.

The chain carries TRBV6-5 and TRBJ1-6; 10 nucleotides agree with TRBD1. J lost 15 bases, V lost 7 bases, and 12 bases had no gene match. Germline loops: CDR1 MNHEY, CDR2 SVGAGI. CDR3 length: 14 residues. In DNA, the CDR3 is TGTGCCAGCAACCTGATTGACCGGGACAGGGGCCTCCACTTT. Translating gives CASNLIDRDRGLHF.

The CDR3 sequence is CASNPTGPSGTEAFF. CDR3 DNA sequence: TGTGCCAGCAACCCGACAGGACCTTCGGGCACTGAAGCTTTCTTT. The rearrangement joins TRBV7-2 to TRBJ1-1; tentatively, D is TRBD1 (6 bases). The length of the CDR3 is 15 residues. Trimming pared 7 bases from V and 4 bases from J, leaving 19 bases between. CDR1 and CDR2 from the germline V gene are SGHTA and FQGNSA.